This T cell receptor (beta chain) was recovered during a study of T-cell reconstitution after alpha-beta-depleted transplantation in children. Unique molecular identifiers were used in preparing the TCRbeta library. TCRdb analysed the PCR reads with MiXCR anew, one entry per CDR3 protein. The table records 97,000 or so distinct CDR3 sequences, over 6% of them present only once. Whole-study findings and limits: Reported findings indicate that, about two months after transplant, alpha-beta T cells came from several hundred expanded clones, which were derived from non-depleted graft cells. After transplant, high TCRbeta diversity at day 60 in some patients arose from surviving recipient T cells and thymic progenitors. Newly generated T cells supplied most T-cell counts and diversity one year post-transplant.

CDR1 and CDR2 (germline): SNHLY, FYNNEI. This CDR3 spans 14 amino acids. The V end was cut by 6 bases, the J end by 0 bases, with 12 bases between. This clonotype was observed a few times. Its matching antigen is unknown. The chain employs TRBV2 and TRBJ2-7, with TRBD2 as a possible D gene (5 bases). The sample in question was PBMCs, obtained before TCRalphabeta/CD19-depleted stem cell transplant. The receptor's source is a boy aged 2 to 10 with acute lymphoblastic leukemia, due to receive a stem cell transplant. The CDR3 loop reads CASRRTGSSYEQYF. CDR3 in DNA: TGTGCCAGCAGGCGGACTGGGAGCTCCTACGAGCAGTACTTC.